The sequence of this T cell receptor beta chain was determined in a study of early T cells in non-severe SARS-CoV-2 infection. For the study at large: Bulk RNA taken from unsorted whole blood was sequenced, leaving chains unpaired.

Many counts were recorded for this clonotype. What it recognizes is unknown. Germline CDR1 is MNHEY and CDR2 is SVGAGI. V lost 1 base to trimming and J lost 3 bases, with 11 bases between them. CDR3 length equals 15 residues. Researchers attached unique molecular identifiers to individual cDNA molecules. Using its own MiXCR run on the 5' RACE reads, TCRdb lists one record per CDR3 protein. The sample has tens of thousands of distinct CDR3 sequences; 5.9% are singletons. Whole-study results and caveats: Database matching using VDJdb favored anti-spike CD8 responses, with private and CD4 specificities left missing.

The receptor was derived from an adult who was a healthcare worker with PCR-confirmed SARS-CoV-2 infection or an uninfected control (not recorded which). This specimen consisted of whole blood, obtained at baseline. The chain is built from TRBV6-5 and TRBJ2-3, with D maybe TRBD2 (6 bases). The CDR3 is CASSYYGGKTDTQYF. DNA for the CDR3: TGTGCCAGCAGTTACTACGGGGGAAAAACAGATACGCAGTATTTT.